The clone carrying this T cell receptor beta chain was picked up a small number of times. The antigen remains unidentified. This record belongs to a study of response to subunit inactivated influenza vaccine. The CDR3 has 18 amino acids. The germline V gene has CDR1 SGHAT and CDR2 FQDESV (reference sequence). Trimming pared 8 bases from V and 0 bases from J, leaving 23 bases between. MiXCR, applied by TCRdb to the RT-PCR reads, yields one record per CDR3 protein. The sample carries around 200,000 distinct CDR3 sequences, under 15% recorded once. The study's findings and limits: Authors suggested seasonal influenza vaccinations each recruit few new T cells.

The rearrangement joins TRBV11-1 to TRBJ2-1; possibly TRBD2 for D (6 bases). The material sequenced was CD8+ T cells sorted from PBMCs, taken 5 days after vaccination. The sequence was collected from a man between 50 and 59 years old who received an inactivated influenza vaccine. Here the CDR3 reads CASFGPARGSTSYNEQFF. CDR3 DNA sequence: TGTGCCAGCTTTGGTCCGGCGCGGGGTTCCACCTCCTACAATGAGCAGTTCTTC.